Listed below are T cell receptor beta chains from one sample, sequenced in a study of glioma-infiltrating T cells. TCRdb processed the multiplex PCR reads anew with MiXCR; each CDR3 protein has one entry. The sample yields fewer than 200,000 distinct CDR3 sequences, roughly a third seen once. Sequencing was done on a sample of glioma tissue, nonneoplastic brain tissue, or PBMCs (not recorded which). Receptors were obtained from a human donor with low-grade glioma or glioblastoma, undergoing nonglioma brain surgery, or in good health (not recorded which). CDR3s leave out the opening cysteine and the closing phenylalanine or tryptophan. The D gene is left open where the match is weak.

TRBV6-1	NA	TRBJ2-1	ASSSISYNEQF
TRBV28	NA	TRBJ1-1	ASSPGQSRTEAF
TRBV12-3/TRBV12-4	TRBD1	TRBJ1-1	ASRPTGGNTEAF
TRBV7-2	NA	TRBJ2-7	ASSPGGGSGSREQY
TRBV19	NA	TRBJ1-5	ASSTDYTARSPQH
TRBV7-2	NA	TRBJ2-7	ASSPGPAPYEQY
TRBV7-2	NA	TRBJ2-7	ASGAVLGSSYEQY
TRBV28	NA	TRBJ2-1	ASSLMTGRDPF
TRBV2	NA	TRBJ2-5	ASSVQETQY
TRBV10-3	NA	TRBJ2-1	AIRAGQPDNEQF
TRBV3-1	NA	TRBJ2-5	ASRQVSLGETQY
TRBV5-1	NA	TRBJ1-2	ASSLIGASYGYT
TRBV24-1	NA	TRBJ2-7	VTSRGAYEQY
TRBV4-2	NA	TRBJ1-2	ASSQDGGDYGYT
TRBV19	TRBD1	TRBJ1-2	ASSIAGQGLDGYT
TRBV10-3	NA	TRBJ1-1	AISEPHKGGLGDTEAF
TRBV6-1	NA	TRBJ2-7	ASMGFDEQY
TRBV12-3/TRBV12-4	NA	TRBJ2-1	ASSFLGTGSYNEQF
TRBV6-1	NA	TRBJ1-2	ATAGDGDCGYT
TRBV7-2	TRBD1	TRBJ2-7	ASSLGLNRGSYEQY
TRBV19	TRBD1	TRBJ1-5	ASSIQEGAQPQH
TRBV2	NA	TRBJ1-4	ASSEVRGGNEKLF
TRBV29-1	TRBD1	TRBJ1-5	SVLTGRNQPQH
TRBV30	TRBD1	TRBJ2-5	AWGQGKTQY
TRBV5-1	NA	TRBJ1-4	ASSLGFGFSNEKLF
TRBV3-1	TRBD1	TRBJ2-7	ASSQGRGHGEQY
TRBV11-3	TRBD2	TRBJ2-1	ASSLDRMREHEQF
TRBV6-1	NA	TRBJ1-2	ASSPSGTSPYGYT